The present T cell receptor beta chain was sequenced within a study of memory CD4+ T cells and cytomegalovirus serostatus. Whole-study context: Healthy Belgian adult donors included nine or ten CMV-positive and approximately 25 CMV-negative people.

Libraries were prepared by immunoSEQ multiplex PCR; TCRdb keeps only in-frame clonotypes and omits some of them. The sample consists of about 64,000 clones, roughly 80% of them appearing once. Trimming removed 4 bases at V and 1 base at J, with 19 bases between. CDR1 and CDR2 from the germline V gene are PRHDT and FYEKMQ (reference sequence). The CDR3 is made up of 18 amino acids. Single viable CD3+CD4+CD8-CD45RO+ cells were sorted as the memory CD4+ T cells. The sample was memory CD4+ T cells from blood. V usage is TRBV13 and J usage is TRBJ2-2; D gene uncertain. This TCR was sampled from an adult in good health and CMV-seronegative. CDR3 nucleotides: TGTGCCAGCAGCTCCGGTGTCCAGGCCGTCGGGAACACCGGGGAGCTGTTTTTT. It translates to CASSSGVQAVGNTGELFF.